This T cell receptor beta chain was captured in a study of PD-1 blockade in mismatch repair-deficient tumors. Study-level points and caveats: Rapid post-treatment expansion, then contraction, generally preceding radiologic response, marked tumor-resident clones. Three of seven peptides expanded clones, giving around 140 unique blood TCRs.

The germline V and J ends were trimmed by 2 bases and 6 bases, with 8 bases remaining between them. The CDR3 totals 13 residues. Looked up from germline, CDR1 is SGHTA and CDR2 is FQGTGA. Only in-frame clones appear in the TCRdb table, and some are missing; sequencing was by immunoSEQ multiplex PCR. In the table there are around 15,000 clones, more than 80% of which are singletons. Time point of the sample: 10-day in vitro stimulation with candidate neoantigen peptide 5. A word on this clone: Its antigen is unidentified.

Sequenced here: cells cultured in vitro, sampled from a patient treated with pembrolizumab. This receptor was obtained from an adult with mismatch repair-deficient cancer. V gene TRBV7-3 combines with J gene TRBJ1-5; D not certain. CDR3 sequence (DNA): TGTGCCAGCAGCTTATGGGAGGGTCAGCCCCAGCATTTT. Encoded protein: CASSLWEGQPQHF.